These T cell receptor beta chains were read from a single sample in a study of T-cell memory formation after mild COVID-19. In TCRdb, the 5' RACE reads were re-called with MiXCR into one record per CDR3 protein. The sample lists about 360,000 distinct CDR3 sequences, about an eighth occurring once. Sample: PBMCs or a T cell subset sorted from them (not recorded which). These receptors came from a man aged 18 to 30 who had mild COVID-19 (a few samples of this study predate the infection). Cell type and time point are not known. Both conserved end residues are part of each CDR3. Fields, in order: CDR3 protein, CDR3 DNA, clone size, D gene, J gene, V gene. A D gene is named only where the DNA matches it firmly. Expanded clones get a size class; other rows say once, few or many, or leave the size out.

CDR3 protein: CATHPPGTGELFF
CDR3 DNA: TGTGCCACTCATCCCCCCGGGACCGGGGAGCTGTTTTTT
clone size: NA
D gene: NA
J gene: TRBJ2-2
V gene: TRBV12-3/TRBV12-4

CDR3 protein: CAISAIAGGRVSAGANVLTF
CDR3 DNA: TGTGCCATCAGTGCTATAGCGGGGGGTAGGGTATCAGCTGGGGCCAACGTCCTGACTTTC
clone size: few
D gene: TRBD2
J gene: TRBJ2-6
V gene: TRBV10-3

CDR3 protein: CSARVPGGRGEQYF
CDR3 DNA: TGCAGTGCTAGAGTGCCCGGTGGCAGGGGCGAGCAGTACTTC
clone size: few
D gene: NA
J gene: TRBJ2-7
V gene: TRBV20-1

CDR3 protein: CASTGGNEQFF
CDR3 DNA: TGTGCCAGCACGGGAGGCAATGAGCAGTTCTTC
clone size: few
D gene: TRBD2
J gene: TRBJ2-1
V gene: TRBV6-5

CDR3 protein: CASSWGGGATEAFF
CDR3 DNA: TGTGCCAGCAGCTGGGGGGGCGGTGCCACTGAAGCTTTCTTT
clone size: NA
D gene: NA
J gene: TRBJ1-1
V gene: TRBV7-2

CDR3 protein: CASSFPGTPNQPQHF
CDR3 DNA: TGTGCCAGCAGTTTCCCCGGGACACCAAATCAGCCCCAGCATTTT
clone size: few
D gene: NA
J gene: TRBJ1-5
V gene: TRBV6-2/TRBV6-3

CDR3 protein: CASSQASGGAGELFF
CDR3 DNA: TGCGCCAGCAGCCAAGCTAGCGGGGGGGCCGGGGAGCTGTTTTTT
clone size: many
D gene: TRBD2
J gene: TRBJ2-2
V gene: TRBV4-3

CDR3 protein: CASSLGAGSEAFF
CDR3 DNA: TGTGCCAGCAGCTTAGGCGCGGGGTCTGAAGCTTTCTTT
clone size: few
D gene: NA
J gene: TRBJ1-1
V gene: TRBV7-9

CDR3 protein: CSVTGLNTEAFF
CDR3 DNA: TGCAGCGTCACAGGGCTGAACACTGAAGCTTTCTTT
clone size: few
D gene: NA
J gene: TRBJ1-1
V gene: TRBV29-1

CDR3 protein: CASSQVLAGLQETQYF
CDR3 DNA: TGTGCCAGCAGCCAAGTCCTAGCGGGGTTGCAAGAGACCCAGTACTTC
clone size: many
D gene: TRBD2
J gene: TRBJ2-5
V gene: TRBV3-1

CDR3 protein: CASRDPLYF
CDR3 DNA: TGTGCCAGCCGGGACCCTCTGTACTTC
clone size: few
D gene: NA
J gene: TRBJ2-5
V gene: TRBV6-2/TRBV6-3

CDR3 protein: CASTMSGGFGDTQYF
CDR3 DNA: TGTGCCAGCACCATGAGCGGGGGGTTCGGGGATACGCAGTATTTT
clone size: NA
D gene: TRBD2
J gene: TRBJ2-3
V gene: TRBV12-3/TRBV12-4

CDR3 protein: CASRLEAGELFF
CDR3 DNA: TGTGCCAGCAGACTAGAGGCCGGGGAGCTGTTTTTT
clone size: few
D gene: NA
J gene: TRBJ2-2
V gene: TRBV5-6